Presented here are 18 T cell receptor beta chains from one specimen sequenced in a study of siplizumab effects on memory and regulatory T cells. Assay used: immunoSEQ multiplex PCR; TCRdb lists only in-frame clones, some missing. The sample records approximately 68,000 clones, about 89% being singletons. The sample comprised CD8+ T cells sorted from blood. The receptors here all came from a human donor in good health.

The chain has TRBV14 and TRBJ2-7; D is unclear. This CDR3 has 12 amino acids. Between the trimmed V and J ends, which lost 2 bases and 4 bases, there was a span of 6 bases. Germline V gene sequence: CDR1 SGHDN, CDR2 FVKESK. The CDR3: CASSQPPYEQYF. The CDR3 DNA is TGTGCCAGCAGCCAACCGCCGTACGAGCAGTACTTC.

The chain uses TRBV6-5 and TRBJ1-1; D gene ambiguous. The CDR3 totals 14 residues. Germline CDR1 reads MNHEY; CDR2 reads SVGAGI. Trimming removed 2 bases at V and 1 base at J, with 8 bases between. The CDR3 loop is CASSYHVQNTEAFF. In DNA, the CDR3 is TGTGCCAGCAGTTACCACGTACAGAACACTGAAGCTTTCTTT.

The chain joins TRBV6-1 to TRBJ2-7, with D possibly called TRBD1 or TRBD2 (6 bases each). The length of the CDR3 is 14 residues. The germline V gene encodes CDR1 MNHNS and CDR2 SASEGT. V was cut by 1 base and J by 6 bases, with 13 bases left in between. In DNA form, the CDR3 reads TGTGCCAGCAGTGAAGTAAAAGGAGGGGGCGAGCAGTACTTC. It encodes CASSEVKGGGEQYF.

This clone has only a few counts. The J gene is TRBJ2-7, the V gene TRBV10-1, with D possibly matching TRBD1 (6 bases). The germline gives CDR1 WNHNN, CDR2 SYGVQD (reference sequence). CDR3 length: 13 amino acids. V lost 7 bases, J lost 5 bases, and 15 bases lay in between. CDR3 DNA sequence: TGCGCCAGCAACAACGAATGGGGGCACGAGCAGTACTTC. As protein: CASNNEWGHEQYF.

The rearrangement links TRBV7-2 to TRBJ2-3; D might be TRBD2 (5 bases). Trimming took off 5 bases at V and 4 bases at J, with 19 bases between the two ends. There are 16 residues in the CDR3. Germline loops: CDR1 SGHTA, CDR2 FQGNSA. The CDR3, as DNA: TGTGCCAGCAGCCCATACGTGGGAGTCTGGCCAGATACGCAGTATTTT. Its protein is CASSPYVGVWPDTQYF.

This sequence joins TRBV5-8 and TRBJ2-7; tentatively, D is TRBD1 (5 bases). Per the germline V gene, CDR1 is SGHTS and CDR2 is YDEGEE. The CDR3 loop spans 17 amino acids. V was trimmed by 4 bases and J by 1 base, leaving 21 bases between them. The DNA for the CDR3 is TGTGCCAGCAGCAAAGATGGACACCGATCCAGTTCCTACGAGCAGTACTTC. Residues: CASSKDGHRSSSYEQYF.

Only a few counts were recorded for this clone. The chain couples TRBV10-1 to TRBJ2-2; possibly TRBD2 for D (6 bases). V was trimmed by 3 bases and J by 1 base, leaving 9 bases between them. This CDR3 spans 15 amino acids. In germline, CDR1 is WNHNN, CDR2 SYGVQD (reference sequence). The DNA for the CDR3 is TGCGCCAGCAGTGAAGCTAGCGAGAACACCGGGGAGCTGTTTTTT. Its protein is CASSEASENTGELFF.

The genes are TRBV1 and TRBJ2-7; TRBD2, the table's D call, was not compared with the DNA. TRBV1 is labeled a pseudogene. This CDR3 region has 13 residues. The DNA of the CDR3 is TGCACCAGTAAACTAGCGGGGCTTTACGAGCAGTACTTC. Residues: CTSKLAGLYEQYF.

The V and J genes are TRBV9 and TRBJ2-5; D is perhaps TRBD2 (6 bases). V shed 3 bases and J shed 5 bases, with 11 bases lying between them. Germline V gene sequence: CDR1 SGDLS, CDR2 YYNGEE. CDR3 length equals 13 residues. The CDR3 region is CASSGTGGETQYF. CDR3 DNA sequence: TGTGCCAGCAGCGGAACCGGAGGGGAGACCCAGTACTTC.

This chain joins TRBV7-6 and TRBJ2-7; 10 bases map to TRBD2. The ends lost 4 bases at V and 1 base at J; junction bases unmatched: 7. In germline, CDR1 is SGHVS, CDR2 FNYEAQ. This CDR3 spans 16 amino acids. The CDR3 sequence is CASSSLSGRFSYEQYF. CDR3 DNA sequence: TGTGCCAGCAGCTCGCTTAGCGGGAGGTTTTCCTACGAGCAGTACTTC.

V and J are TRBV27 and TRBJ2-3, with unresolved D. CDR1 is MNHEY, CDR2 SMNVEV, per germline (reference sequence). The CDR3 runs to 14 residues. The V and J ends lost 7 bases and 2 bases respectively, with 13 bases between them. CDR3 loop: CASNQAEVTDTQYF. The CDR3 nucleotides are TGTGCCAGCAATCAAGCTGAGGTCACAGATACGCAGTATTTT.

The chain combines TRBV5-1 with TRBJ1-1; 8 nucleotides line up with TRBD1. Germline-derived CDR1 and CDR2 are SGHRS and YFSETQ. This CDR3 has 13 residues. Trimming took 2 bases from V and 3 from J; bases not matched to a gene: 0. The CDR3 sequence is CASSLQGDTEAFF. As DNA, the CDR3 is TGCGCCAGCAGCTTACAGGGGGACACTGAAGCTTTCTTT.

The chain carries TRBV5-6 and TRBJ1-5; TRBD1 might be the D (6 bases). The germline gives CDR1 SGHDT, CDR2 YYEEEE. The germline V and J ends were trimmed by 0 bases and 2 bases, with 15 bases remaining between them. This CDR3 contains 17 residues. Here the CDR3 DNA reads TGTGCCAGCAGCTTGGCCGTACAGGGCTTCGGCAATCAGCCCCAGCATTTT. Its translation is CASSLAVQGFGNQPQHF.

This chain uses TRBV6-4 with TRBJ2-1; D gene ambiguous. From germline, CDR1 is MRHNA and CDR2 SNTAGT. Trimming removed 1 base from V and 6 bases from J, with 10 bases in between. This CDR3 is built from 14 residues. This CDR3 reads CASSDWATGNEQFF. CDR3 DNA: TGTGCCAGCAGTGACTGGGCTACCGGCAATGAGCAGTTCTTC.

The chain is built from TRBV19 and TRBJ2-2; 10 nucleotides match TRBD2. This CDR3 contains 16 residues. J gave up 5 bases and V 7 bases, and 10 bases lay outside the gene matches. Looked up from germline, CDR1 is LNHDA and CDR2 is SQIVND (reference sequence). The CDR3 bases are TGTGCCAGTACCACGATAGCGGGAGGCCGTACCGGGGAGCTGTTTTTT. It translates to CASTTIAGGRTGELFF. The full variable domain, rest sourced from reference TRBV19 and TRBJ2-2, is DGGITQSPKYLFRKEGQNVTLSCEQNLNHDAMYWYRQDPGQGLRLIYYSQIVNDFQKGDIAEGYSVSREKKESFPLTVTSAQKNPTAFYLCASTTIAGGRTGELFFGEGSRLTVL.

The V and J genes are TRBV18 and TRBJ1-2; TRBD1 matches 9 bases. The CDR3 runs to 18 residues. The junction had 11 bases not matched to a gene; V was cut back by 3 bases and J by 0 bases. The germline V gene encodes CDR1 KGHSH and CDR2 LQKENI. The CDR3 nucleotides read TGTGCCAGCTCACCGCTGCGGACAGGGGATTTATCTAACTATGGCTACACCTTC. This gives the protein CASSPLRTGDLSNYGYTF. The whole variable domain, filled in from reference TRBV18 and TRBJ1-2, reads NAGVMQNPRHLVRRRGQEARLRCSPMKGHSHVYWYRQLPEEGLKFMVYLQKENIIDESGMPKERFSAEFPKEGPSILRIQQVVRGDSAAYFCASSPLRTGDLSNYGYTFGSGTRLTVV.

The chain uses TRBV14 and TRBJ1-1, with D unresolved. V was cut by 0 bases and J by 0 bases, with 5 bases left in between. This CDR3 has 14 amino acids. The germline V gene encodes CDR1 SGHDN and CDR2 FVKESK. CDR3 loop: CASSQEPMNTEAFF. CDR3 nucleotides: TGTGCCAGCAGCCAAGAACCCATGAACACTGAAGCTTTCTTT.

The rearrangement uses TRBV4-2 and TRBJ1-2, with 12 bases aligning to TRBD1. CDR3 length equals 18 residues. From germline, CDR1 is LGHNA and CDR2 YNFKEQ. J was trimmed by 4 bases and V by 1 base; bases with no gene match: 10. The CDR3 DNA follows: TGTGCCAGCAGCCAAGTGGGGACAGGGGGCGCGAAGCCCTATGGCTACACCTTC. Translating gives CASSQVGTGGAKPYGYTF.